This passage covers 27 T cell receptor beta chains from one sample sequenced in a study of T cells after yellow fever vaccination. Using its own MiXCR run on the 5' RACE reads, TCRdb lists one record per CDR3 protein. The sample records tens of thousands of distinct CDR3 sequences, 6% to 7.5% being singletons. Sequenced here: CD8+ T cells sorted from PBMCs, sampled 15 days after the yellow fever booster vaccination. These receptors were taken from a man younger than 40 who received the YFV17D yellow fever vaccine.

V is TRBV6-5 and J is TRBJ1-2, with 9 bases fitting TRBD1. Germline V CDR1 and CDR2: MNHEY, SVGAGI. This CDR3 contains 14 residues. V lost 2 bases, J lost 6 bases, and 4 bases stayed unmatched. This CDR3 is CASSYNRGQDGYTF. In DNA form, the CDR3 reads TGTGCCAGCAGTTACAACAGGGGGCAGGATGGCTACACCTTC.

Many counts were recorded for this clonotype. V and J are TRBV29-1 and TRBJ1-1, with 11 nucleotides matching TRBD1. The CDR3 spans 14 residues. With V trimmed by 6 bases and J by 5 bases, 8 bases remained unmatched. Germline CDR1 SQVTM, CDR2 ANQGSEA. Here the CDR3 DNA reads TGCAGCGTCGCACCCGGGACAGGGGGGACTGAAGCTTTCTTT. Translating it yields CSVAPGTGGTEAFF.

The chain employs TRBV29-1 and TRBJ2-7, with no clear D. Trimming stripped 1 base from V and 6 bases from J, with 19 bases between. This CDR3 comprises 15 residues. Germline V CDR1 and CDR2: SQVTM, ANQGSEA. The CDR3 loop reads CSVEVWERTSLEQYF. DNA of the CDR3: TGCAGCGTTGAAGTTTGGGAACGGACCTCTCTCGAGCAGTACTTC.

V gene TRBV19 combines with J gene TRBJ2-2; 8 nucleotides match TRBD2. The trim removed 8 bases at V and 5 bases at J, leaving 7 bases unmatched. Germline values: CDR1 LNHDA, CDR2 SQIVND (reference sequence). The CDR3 length is 14 residues. In nucleotides, the CDR3 is TGTGCCAGTGAGCGACTAGCGTATACCGGGGAGCTGTTTTTT. This encodes CASERLAYTGELFF.

Many counts were recorded for this clonotype. This chain uses TRBV4-3 with TRBJ1-3; D is undetermined. The CDR3 extends over 17 amino acids. V was pared by 1 base and J by 4 bases, with 17 bases between. Germline loops: CDR1 LGHNA, CDR2 YSLEER. CDR3 protein: CASSQGSWAAYGNTIYF. In nucleotides, the CDR3 is TGCGCCAGCAGCCAAGGGTCATGGGCAGCTTACGGAAACACCATATATTTT.

This clonotype has a count of ten or more. This chain joins TRBV20-1 and TRBJ2-6; 10 nucleotides match TRBD2. The CDR3 extends over 20 amino acids. Looked up from germline, CDR1 is DFQATT and CDR2 is SNEGSKA (reference sequence). V dropped 5 bases and J dropped 0; count of bases not matched to a gene: 16. The CDR3 DNA reads TGCAGTGCTTCTCCCTTGACCGGGACTAGCGATACCTCTGGGGCCAACGTCCTGACTTTC. Protein sequence: CSASPLTGTSDTSGANVLTF.

This clonotype occurred many times. The chain joins TRBV28 to TRBJ2-1; D not resolved. Trimming removed 3 bases from V and 5 bases from J, with 17 bases in between. Germline CDR1 is MDHEN and CDR2 is SYDVKM. The CDR3 contains 16 residues. The CDR3 nucleotides read TGTGCCAGCAGTTTCCCACAAGGGCAAAGGGACAATGAGCAGTTCTTC. Translation gives CASSFPQGQRDNEQFF.

This clonotype was seen many times. The genes are TRBV11-2 and TRBJ1-1; D is uncertain. Looked up from germline, CDR1 is SGHAT and CDR2 is FQNNGV. The CDR3 runs 11 residues. Deletions cut 7 bases from V and 8 bases from J, with 11 bases between. CDR3 bases: TGTGCCAGCATCCACGGGAGCGAAGCTTTCTTT. Its protein is CASIHGSEAFF. Combining the CDR3 with reference TRBV11-2 and TRBJ1-1 gives the whole variable domain EAGVAQSPRYKIIEKRQSVAFWCNPISGHATLYWYQQILGQGPKLLIQFQNNGVVDDSQLPKDRFSAERLKGVDSTLKIQPAKLEDSAVYLCASIHGSEAFFGQGTRLTVV.

This clonotype was recorded many times. The gene calls are TRBV7-8 and TRBJ1-1, with 8 bases matching TRBD1. With V trimmed by 3 bases and J by 4 bases, 1 base remained unmatched. Germline CDR1 SGHVS, CDR2 FQNEAQ. The CDR3 extends over 13 amino acids. The CDR3 reads CASSFGQGTEAFF. CDR3 DNA: TGTGCCAGCAGCTTTGGACAGGGCACTGAAGCTTTCTTT.

This clonotype was recorded many times. This chain uses TRBV4-3 with TRBJ2-7, with a tentative D call TRBD2 (6 bases). The ends were cut back, 0 bases at V and 0 bases at J, with 9 bases in the middle. The CDR3 sequence is 15 residues long. CDR1 is LGHNA and CDR2 is YSLEER in the germline V gene. Here the CDR3 reads CASSQEGTASYEQYF. The CDR3 nucleotides are TGCGCCAGCAGCCAAGAGGGGACTGCCTCCTACGAGCAGTACTTC.

In its sample, this clonotype was seen many times. The chain has TRBV11-2 and TRBJ2-7; D unresolved. The germline V gene encodes CDR1 SGHAT and CDR2 FQNNGV. V was trimmed by 2 bases and J by 7 bases, leaving 15 bases between them. There are 14 residues in the CDR3. The CDR3 DNA is TGTGCCAGCAGCTTAAACGTGCCGGCCCAGGAGCAGTACTTC. As protein: CASSLNVPAQEQYF.

This clonotype was detected ten times or more. The CDR3 spells CSAKAPGVNTEAFF. In nucleotides, the CDR3 is TGCAGTGCTAAGGCCCCGGGGGTAAACACTGAAGCTTTCTTT. V usage is TRBV20-1 and J usage is TRBJ1-1; the D gene is possibly TRBD1 (5 bases). CDR1 is DFQATT and CDR2 is SNEGSKA in the germline V gene (reference sequence). The V end was cut by 4 bases, the J end by 2 bases, with 14 bases between. The CDR3 contains 14 residues.

V is TRBV19 and J is TRBJ1-5; TRBD1 might be the D (5 bases). V was clipped by 2 bases and J by 7 bases, with 15 bases between them. This CDR3 comprises 15 residues. The germline V gene encodes CDR1 LNHDA and CDR2 SQIVND (reference sequence). The DNA of the CDR3 is TGTGCCAGTAGTATATGGGGAGGGGCAGGACAGCCCCAGCATTTT. Its translation is CASSIWGGAGQPQHF.

This clonotype appeared many times. J is TRBJ2-7 and V is TRBV7-2; 9 bases line up with TRBD2. The CDR3 has 16 residues. Germline-derived CDR1 and CDR2 are SGHTA and FQGNSA. V lost 5 bases and J lost 6; bases outside the gene matches: 14. CDR3 DNA sequence: TGTGCCAGCAGCCACAGCTTCCCGGGACTAGCAGGCGAGCAGTACTTC. Amino acid sequence: CASSHSFPGLAGEQYF.

The sample holds many counts of this clonotype. This chain connects TRBV7-8 to TRBJ1-2; D gene unclear. Germline CDR1 SGHVS, CDR2 FQNEAQ. This CDR3 has 15 residues. Trimming shortened V by 1 base and J by 8 bases, and 17 bases separated the two germline ends. CDR3 amino acids: CASSLGPWGADGYTF. DNA for the CDR3: TGTGCCAGCAGCTTAGGGCCTTGGGGTGCCGACGGCTACACCTTC.

At least ten counts were recorded for this clonotype. V gene TRBV11-2 combines with J gene TRBJ2-7; the D is unclear. The germline CDR1 and CDR2 sequences are SGHAT and FQNNGV. CDR3 length: 12 amino acids. V lost 5 bases and J lost 7, with 12 bases in between. Written as DNA, the CDR3 is TGTGCCAGCAGCATCCCGAAGGATGAGCAGTACTTC. It encodes CASSIPKDEQYF.

There are many counts of this clonotype. J is TRBJ1-1 and V is TRBV6-5; TRBD1 is a possible D gene (6 bases). V lost 2 bases to trimming and J lost 6 bases, with 10 bases between them. This CDR3 has 13 amino acids. Germline CDR1 is MNHEY and CDR2 is SVGAGI. CDR3 protein: CASSYSPGAEAFF. The DNA of the CDR3 is TGTGCCAGCAGTTACAGCCCAGGGGCTGAAGCTTTCTTT.

The chain links TRBV30 to TRBJ2-7; 11 bases agree with TRBD2. Germline CDR1 reads GTSNPN; CDR2 reads SVGIG (reference sequence). Trimming at V came to 2 bases and at J to 3 bases, leaving 3 bases not matched to a gene. This CDR3 has 14 amino acids. The CDR3 DNA reads as TGTGCCTGGAGTCCGGGACTAGCGGACTACGAGCAGTACTTC. Amino acids: CAWSPGLADYEQYF. The variable domain in full, completed from reference TRBV30 and TRBJ2-7, reads SQTIHQWPATLVQPVGSPLSLECTVEGTSNPNLYWYRQAAGRGLQLLFYSVGIGQISSEVPQNLSASRPQDRQFILSSKKLLLSDSGFYLCAWSPGLADYEQYFGPGTRLTVT.

This clonotype occurred many times. The CDR3: CSVDVNTEAFF. CDR3 coding DNA: TGCAGCGTTGATGTGAACACTGAAGCTTTCTTT. The chain couples TRBV29-1 to TRBJ1-1; D is unclear. With 3 bases removed from V and 0 bases from J, the gap between germline ends came to 2 bases. This CDR3 has 11 residues. CDR1 is SQVTM, CDR2 ANQGSEA, per germline. Filled out from reference TRBV29-1 and TRBJ1-1, the complete variable domain reads SAVISQKPSRDICQRGTSLTIQCQVDSQVTMMFWYRQQPGQSLTLIATANQGSEATYESGFVIDKFPISRPNLTFSTLTVSNMSPEDSSIYLCSVDVNTEAFFGQGTRLTVV.

This clonotype was picked up many times. This sequence joins TRBV9 and TRBJ2-7; TRBD1 aligns across 9 bases. The germline V gene has CDR1 SGDLS and CDR2 YYNGEE. The CDR3 spans 14 residues. The V and J ends lost 2 bases and 3 bases, in that order; junction bases with no gene match: 3. The CDR3 DNA sequence: TGTGCCAGCAGCGTTGGGACAGGGTACTACGAGCAGTACTTC. Encoded protein: CASSVGTGYYEQYF.

The chain employs TRBV7-9 and TRBJ2-1; no definite D call. Germline CDR1 reads SEHNR; CDR2 reads FQNEAQ (reference sequence). The CDR3 is 14 amino acids. Trimming removed 2 bases at V and 9 bases at J, with 14 bases between. This CDR3 is CASSLSRRPGEQFF. The CDR3 bases are TGTGCCAGCAGCTTATCTAGACGACCCGGTGAGCAGTTCTTC. Supplemented by reference TRBV7-9 and TRBJ2-1, the full variable domain reads DTGVSQNPRHKITKRGQNVTFRCDPISEHNRLYWYRQTLGQGPEFLTYFQNEAQLEKSRLLSDRFSAERPKGSFSTLEIQRTEQGDSAMYLCASSLSRRPGEQFFGPGTRLTVL.

This clonotype has just a few counts. The J gene is TRBJ2-2, the V gene TRBV6-2 or TRBV6-3, with D possibly matching TRBD2 (7 bases). V lost 5 bases and J 5 bases, leaving 15 bases between the germline ends. The germline CDR1 and CDR2 sequences are MNHEY and SVGEGT. The CDR3 has 15 residues. CDR3 DNA sequence: TGTGCCAGCAGTGCCCCGGGGGGCCTGACCGGGGAGCTGTTTTTT. Residues: CASSAPGGLTGELFF.

This chain uses TRBV4-3 with TRBJ2-5; the D is unclear. Germline values: CDR1 LGHNA, CDR2 YSLEER. This CDR3 comprises 15 residues. V was cut by 0 bases and J by 1 base, with 9 bases left in between. This chain's CDR3 is CASSQDFRGQETQYF. The CDR3 coding sequence is TGCGCCAGCAGCCAAGATTTTCGAGGCCAAGAGACCCAGTACTTC.

This clonotype turned up a few times. The V gene is TRBV5-1, the J gene TRBJ2-3; D ambiguous. V was trimmed by 0 bases and J by 1 base, leaving 12 bases between them. CDR3 length equals 16 residues. CDR1 and CDR2 from the germline V gene are SGHRS and YFSETQ. The CDR3 spells CASSLVAGEGTDTQYF. In nucleotides, the CDR3 is TGCGCCAGCAGCTTGGTGGCAGGAGAGGGCACAGATACGCAGTATTTT.

This clonotype was seen a handful of times. The rearrangement uses TRBV11-2 and TRBJ2-7; 7 bases line up with TRBD1. Germline CDR1 reads SGHAT; CDR2 reads FQNNGV. The V segment lost 5 bases and the J segment 1 base; nucleotides outside the gene matches: 2. The CDR3 totals 13 residues. The CDR3 nucleotides read TGTGCCAGCAGCGGGGACAGATCCTACGAGCAGTACTTC. It is translated as CASSGDRSYEQYF.

This clonotype was recorded many times. The gene calls are TRBV27 and TRBJ1-1; possible D gene TRBD1, 5 bases. CDR1 and CDR2 from the germline V gene are MNHEY and SMNVEV (reference sequence). The CDR3 extends over 12 amino acids. V was clipped by 5 bases and J by 9 bases, with 13 bases between them. CDR3 nucleotide sequence: TGTGCCAGCAGTCCAGGGACTACCCAAGCTTTCTTT. Its translation: CASSPGTTQAFF.

This clonotype was detected many times. The rearrangement uses TRBV20-1 and TRBJ1-1; the match to TRBD1 covers 9 bases. After removal of 0 bases from V and 0 bases from J, the junction contained 8 bases not matched to a gene. Looked up from germline, CDR1 is DFQATT and CDR2 is SNEGSKA (reference sequence). The CDR3 runs to 17 residues. CDR3 coding DNA: TGCAGTGCTAGAGACGGGAACAGGGGGCTCATGAACACTGAAGCTTTCTTT. Its translation: CSARDGNRGLMNTEAFF.